Described below is a single T cell receptor beta chain sequence and its context. Its antigen is undetermined. The data belong to a study of cytomegalovirus exposure and HLA in healthy donors. Study context: Around 85 million unique TCR sequences came from HLA-typed donors in an early release.

Donors counted as nominally healthy when sampled, yet unrecorded immune exposures were likely. This PCR relied on a set of 60 Vbeta primers and 13 Jbeta primers. The table came from immunoSEQ multiplex PCR; TCRdb's copy has only in-frame clones and leaves some out. Found here are roughly 100,000 clones, about 69% of them singletons; the top ten hold roughly 1.2%. Study outcomes and limitations: Analysis performed later showed TCR beta chains linked to HLA being more clonally expanded than equally common others. Using a false discovery rate of 0.05, a later analysis showed that 15,000 to 20,000 TCR beta sequences were associated with HLA alleles.

Sequenced material: PBMCs. The TCR comes from a man aged 35-49 years in good health and CMV-seronegative.

DNA for the CDR3: TGTGCCAGCAGCCAAGATAAGACCCGAACAGGCCCCAACTATGGCTACACCTTC. It translates to CASSQDKTRTGPNYGYTF. The chain employs TRBV4-2 and TRBJ1-2; perhaps TRBD1 as D (5 bases). V was trimmed by 0 bases and J by 2 bases, leaving 19 bases between them. Germline V gene lookup returns CDR1 LGHNA and CDR2 YNFKEQ. This CDR3 is built from 18 residues.